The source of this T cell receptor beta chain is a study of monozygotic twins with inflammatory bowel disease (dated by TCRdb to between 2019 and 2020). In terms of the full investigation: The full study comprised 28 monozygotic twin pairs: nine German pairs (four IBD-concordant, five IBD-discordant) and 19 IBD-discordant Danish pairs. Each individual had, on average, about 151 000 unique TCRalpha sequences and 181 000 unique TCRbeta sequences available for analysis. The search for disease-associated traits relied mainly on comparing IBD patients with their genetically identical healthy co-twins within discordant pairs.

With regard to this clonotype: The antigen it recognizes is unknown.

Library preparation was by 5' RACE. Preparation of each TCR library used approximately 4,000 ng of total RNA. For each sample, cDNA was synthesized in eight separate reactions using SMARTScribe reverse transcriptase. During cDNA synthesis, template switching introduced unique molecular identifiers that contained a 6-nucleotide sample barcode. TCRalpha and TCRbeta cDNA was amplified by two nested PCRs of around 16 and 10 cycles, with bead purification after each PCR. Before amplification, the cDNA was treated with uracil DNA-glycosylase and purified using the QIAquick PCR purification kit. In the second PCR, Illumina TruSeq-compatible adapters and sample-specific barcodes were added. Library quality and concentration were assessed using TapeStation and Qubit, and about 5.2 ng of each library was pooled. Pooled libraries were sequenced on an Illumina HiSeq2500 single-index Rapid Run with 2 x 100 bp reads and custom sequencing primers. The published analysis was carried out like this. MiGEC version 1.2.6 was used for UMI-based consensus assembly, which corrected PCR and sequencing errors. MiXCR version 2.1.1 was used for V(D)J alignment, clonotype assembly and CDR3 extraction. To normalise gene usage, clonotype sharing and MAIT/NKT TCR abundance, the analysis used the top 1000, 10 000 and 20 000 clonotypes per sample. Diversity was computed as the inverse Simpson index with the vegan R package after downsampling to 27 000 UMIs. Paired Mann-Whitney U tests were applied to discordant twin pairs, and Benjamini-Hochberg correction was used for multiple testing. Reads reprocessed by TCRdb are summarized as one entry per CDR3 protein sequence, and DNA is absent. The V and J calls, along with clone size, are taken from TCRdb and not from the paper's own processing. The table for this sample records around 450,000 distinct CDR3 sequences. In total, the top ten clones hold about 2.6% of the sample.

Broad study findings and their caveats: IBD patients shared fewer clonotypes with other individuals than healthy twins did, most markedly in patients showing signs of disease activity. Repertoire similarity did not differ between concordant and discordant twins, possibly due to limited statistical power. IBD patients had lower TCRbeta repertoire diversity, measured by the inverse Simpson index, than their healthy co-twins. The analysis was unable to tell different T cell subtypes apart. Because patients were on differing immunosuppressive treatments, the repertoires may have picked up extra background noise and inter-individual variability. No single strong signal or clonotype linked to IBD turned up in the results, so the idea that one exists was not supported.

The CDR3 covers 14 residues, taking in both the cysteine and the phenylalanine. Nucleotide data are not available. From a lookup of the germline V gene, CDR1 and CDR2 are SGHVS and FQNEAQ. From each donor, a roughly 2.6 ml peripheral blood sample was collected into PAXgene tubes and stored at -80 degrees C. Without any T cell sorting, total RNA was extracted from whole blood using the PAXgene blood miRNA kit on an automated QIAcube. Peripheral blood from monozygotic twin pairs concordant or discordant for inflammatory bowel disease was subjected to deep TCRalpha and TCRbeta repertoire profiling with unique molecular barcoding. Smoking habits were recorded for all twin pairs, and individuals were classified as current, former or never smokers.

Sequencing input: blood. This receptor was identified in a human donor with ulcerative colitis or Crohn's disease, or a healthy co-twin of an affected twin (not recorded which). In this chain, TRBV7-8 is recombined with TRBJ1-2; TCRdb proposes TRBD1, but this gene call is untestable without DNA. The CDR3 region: CASSLEGREWGYTF.